These 6 T cell receptor beta chains were all obtained from the same sample, sequenced in a study of blood T cell repertoires in COVID-19. Produced via immunoSEQ multiplex PCR; TCRdb's table is partial and in-frame only. The data show about 110,000 clones, more than 70% seen once. The material sequenced was peripheral blood. All receptors come from a woman between 55 and 75 years old with COVID-19, enrolled during active disease.

The V gene is TRBV10-3, the J gene TRBJ1-2; TRBD1 matches 10 bases. In germline, CDR1 is ENHRY, CDR2 SYGVKD. The CDR3 runs 16 residues. Trimming took 5 bases from V and 4 from J; bases not matched to a gene: 10. The CDR3 here is CAISPAWTGGPYGYTF. The CDR3 DNA is TGTGCCATCAGTCCCGCCTGGACAGGGGGACCCTATGGCTACACCTTC.

The rearrangement joins TRBV6-5 to TRBJ2-3; TRBD1 is a possible D gene (5 bases). From germline, CDR1 is MNHEY and CDR2 SVGAGI. This CDR3 is built from 14 residues. Trimming shortened V by 2 bases and J by 3 bases, and 9 bases separated the two germline ends. CDR3 nucleotide sequence: TGTGCCAGCAGTTACAGGGGTACAACAGATACGCAGTATTTT. The encoded protein is CASSYRGTTDTQYF.

The chain joins TRBV5-1 to TRBJ2-3, with a weak D call TRBD2 (5 bases). Germline-derived CDR1 and CDR2 are SGHRS and YFSETQ. This CDR3 spans 14 amino acids. V was cut by 0 bases and J by 6 bases, with 11 bases left in between. DNA for the CDR3: TGCGCCAGCAGCTTGGGGCAGCGCGGGGATACGCAGTATTTT. Its translation is CASSLGQRGDTQYF. The full variable domain, rest sourced from reference TRBV5-1 and TRBJ2-3, is KAGVTQTPRYLIKTRGQQVTLSCSPISGHRSVSWYQQTPGQGLQFLFEYFSETQRNKGNFPGRFSGRQFSNSRSEMNVSTLELGDSALYLCASSLGQRGDTQYFGPGTRLTVL.

This rearrangement joins TRBV25-1 to TRBJ2-3; 8 bases are shared with TRBD2. Germline V CDR1 and CDR2: MGHDK, SYGVNS. V dropped 8 bases and J dropped 2; count of bases not matched to a gene: 6. The CDR3 runs 14 residues. For the CDR3, the DNA is TGTGCCAGCCAAGTAGCGGGGAACACAGATACGCAGTATTTT. Its protein product is CASQVAGNTDTQYF.

This clone is a singleton in its sample. The rearrangement uses TRBV5-6 and TRBJ2-2; D is perhaps TRBD1 (5 bases). The V end lost 4 bases, the J end lost 3 bases, and 10 bases lay between the germline ends. The V gene's germline CDR1 is SGHDT and CDR2 YYEEEE. The CDR3 contains 14 residues. The chain's CDR3 is CASSLGVDTGELFF. CDR3 DNA: TGTGCCAGCAGCCTAGGGGTGGACACCGGGGAGCTGTTTTTT.

The chain links TRBV10-3 to TRBJ1-5, with a tentative D call TRBD1 (6 bases). The germline V gene has CDR1 ENHRY and CDR2 SYGVKD. The CDR3 is 16 residues long. V was trimmed by 3 bases and J by 0 bases, leaving 12 bases between them. The chain's CDR3 is CAISEQGPYSNQPQHF. The CDR3 DNA follows: TGTGCCATCAGTGAACAGGGCCCTTATAGCAATCAGCCCCAGCATTTT.